These 32 T cell receptor beta chains were sequenced from one sample in a study of beta chain features in type 1 diabetes. Expressed TCRB transcripts were sequenced, since all the RNA that had been isolated was reverse transcribed. Libraries were prepared by immunoSEQ multiplex PCR; TCRdb keeps only in-frame clonotypes and omits some of them. The sample carries around 280,000 clones, approximately 8.1% recorded once. Sequences were obtained from central memory CD4+ T cells from blood. Receptor source: a woman younger than 35 in good health.

This clone was seen only a few times. The chain joins TRBV9 to TRBJ1-1, with D uncertain. CDR1 is SGDLS and CDR2 is YYNGEE in the germline V gene. Trimming left V 0 bases short and J 3 bases short, with 12 bases between. There are 15 residues in the CDR3. DNA for the CDR3: TGTGCCAGCAGCGTAGCCGGCTCGAGGGACACTGAAGCTTTCTTT. Translating it yields CASSVAGSRDTEAFF. Together with reference TRBV9 and TRBJ1-1, the CDR3 gives the full variable domain: DSGVTQTPKHLITATGQRVTLRCSPRSGDLSVYWYQQSLDQGLQFLIQYYNGEERAKGNILERFSAQQFPDLHSELNLSSLELGDSALYFCASSVAGSRDTEAFFGQGTRLTVV.

This clone has a handful of counts. The V call is TRBV2, the J call TRBJ2-7; 9 bases align to TRBD1. Germline-derived CDR1 and CDR2 are SNHLY and FYNNEI. Losses at the gene ends were 3 bases for V and 3 bases for J; bases not matched to a gene: 3. This CDR3 region has 14 residues. The CDR3 DNA sequence: TGTGCCAGCAGTGAGCAGGGACAGGGCTACGAGCAGTACGTC. Translated: CASSEQGQGYEQYV.

V and J are TRBV7-9 and TRBJ2-5; D perhaps matches TRBD2 (5 bases). The CDR3 is made up of 13 amino acids. Trimming removed 2 bases from V and 5 bases from J, with 9 bases in between. From germline, CDR1 is SEHNR and CDR2 FQNEAQ (reference sequence). The CDR3 DNA sequence: TGTGCCAGCAGCTTATCCGGGGTGGAGACCCAGTACTTC. Residues: CASSLSGVETQYF.

This clone occurred a few times. The chain links TRBV29-1 to TRBJ1-1, with 7 nucleotides matching TRBD1. The CDR3 is made up of 11 amino acids. The germline V gene has CDR1 SQVTM and CDR2 ANQGSEA. Trimming cost V 7 bases and J 3 bases; bases outside gene matches: 2. The CDR3 DNA is TGCAGCGCCGGGACAGACACTGAAGCTTTCTTT. Translated, it gives CSAGTDTEAFF.

The sample holds a few counts of this clone. CDR3: CATSSLIGSGELFF. The CDR3 nucleotides read TGTGCCACCAGCAGTCTCATAGGGTCCGGGGAGCTGTTTTTT. V usage is TRBV15 and J usage is TRBJ2-2, with D unclear. The CDR3 length is 14 residues. The V gene's germline CDR1 is LNHNV and CDR2 YYDKDF (reference sequence). Trimming cost V 3 bases and J 6 bases, with 11 bases left between them. Full variable domain (outside the CDR3, taken from reference TRBV15 and TRBJ2-2): DAMVIQNPRYQVTQFGKPVTLSCSQTLNHNVMYWYQQKSSQAPKLLFHYYDKDFNNEADTPDNFQSRRPNTSFCFLDIRSPGLGDTAMYLCATSSLIGSGELFFGEGSRLTVL.

The chain employs TRBV29-1 and TRBJ2-5; D ambiguous. The CDR3 is 12 amino acids. The germline gives CDR1 SQVTM, CDR2 ANQGSEA. The germline V and J ends were trimmed by 7 bases and 5 bases, with 14 bases remaining between them. This CDR3 reads CSARSGWETQYF. In DNA, the CDR3 is TGCAGCGCTAGGAGTGGCTGGGAGACCCAGTACTTC.

This clone was detected many times. The chain combines TRBV2 with TRBJ2-1; 8 positions agree with TRBD1. Unmatched junction bases numbered 4, after V lost 4 bases and J lost 14 bases. The CDR3 runs to 11 residues. In germline, CDR1 is SNHLY, CDR2 FYNNEI. As DNA, the CDR3 is TGTGCCAGCAGTGTTGGGACAGGCAAGTTCTTC. This translates into CASSVGTGKFF.

The rearrangement links TRBV7-6 to TRBJ2-3; D possibly matches TRBD1 or TRBD2 (5 bases each). Germline V CDR1 and CDR2: SGHVS, FNYEAQ. The CDR3 has 15 residues. V gave up 3 bases and J gave up 5 bases, with 15 bases separating them. The chain's CDR3 is CASSFSVRDQDTQYF. CDR3 DNA: TGTGCCAGCAGCTTTTCAGTTAGGGACCAAGATACGCAGTATTTT.

This clone was recorded many times. This chain links TRBV7-3 with TRBJ2-3; a weak D match, TRBD2 (6 bases). CDR1 and CDR2 (germline): SGHTA, FQGTGA. Trimming pared 1 base from V and 3 bases from J, leaving 14 bases between. CDR3 length: 16 amino acids. Here the CDR3 reads CASSLMGGTATDTQYF. CDR3 DNA sequence: TGTGCCAGCAGCTTAATGGGCGGGACTGCTACAGATACGCAGTATTTT.

This chain uses TRBV4-1 with TRBJ1-1, with 7 bases lining up with TRBD1. This CDR3 is 17 amino acids long. V lost 0 bases and J lost 1; bases outside the gene matches: 8. CDR1 and CDR2 from the germline V gene are MGHRA and YSYEKL. CDR3 sequence reads: CASSQDFMGQKNTEAFF. The CDR3 nucleotides are TGCGCCAGCAGCCAAGATTTTATGGGACAGAAGAACACTGAAGCTTTCTTT.

The V call is TRBV7-2, the J call TRBJ1-5; 8 bases are shared with TRBD1. The CDR3 contains 15 residues. After removal of 4 bases from V and 3 bases from J, the junction contained 5 bases not matched to a gene. Germline V gene data show CDR1 as SGHTA and CDR2 as FQGNSA. The CDR3, as DNA: TGTGCCAGCAGCTCGGCAGGGGGCTACAATCAGCCCCAGCATTTT. Its translation is CASSSAGGYNQPQHF. The whole variable domain, filled in from reference TRBV7-2 and TRBJ1-5, reads GAGVSQSPSNKVTEKGKDVELRCDPISGHTALYWYRQSLGQGLEFLIYFQGNSAPDKSGLPSDRFSAERTGGSVSTLTIQRTQQEDSAVYLCASSSAGGYNQPQHFGDGTRLSIL.

V gene TRBV2 combines with J gene TRBJ1-1; D might be TRBD1 (5 bases). Germline V lookup: CDR1 SNHLY, CDR2 FYNNEI. The CDR3 totals 14 residues. V shed 6 bases and J shed 1 base, with 12 bases lying between them. CDR3 nucleotide sequence: TGTGCCAGCAGAGCAGGGAGTCAGAACACTGAAGCTTTCTTT. This translates into CASRAGSQNTEAFF.

V and J are TRBV7-2 and TRBJ2-2; maybe TRBD2 (5 bases). CDR3 length: 13 amino acids. V shed 5 bases and J shed 6 bases, with 10 bases lying between them. CDR1 is SGHTA, CDR2 FQGNSA, per germline. The DNA of the CDR3 is TGTGCCAGCAGCCCTAGCTCGTCCGGGGAGCTGTTTTTT. Translated: CASSPSSSGELFF.

The V gene is TRBV9, the J gene TRBJ2-7; tentative D call: TRBD2 (5 bases). In germline, CDR1 is SGDLS, CDR2 YYNGEE. CDR3 size: 17 residues. Trimming took 4 bases from V and 0 from J, leaving 20 bases between them. The CDR3 region is CASSPSSGSVTSYEQYF. For the CDR3, the DNA is TGTGCCAGCAGCCCCTCTAGTGGTAGCGTGACCTCCTACGAGCAGTACTTC.

This chain links TRBV11-2 with TRBJ2-1; the D gene is possibly TRBD2 (6 bases). Trimming took 5 bases from V and 9 from J, leaving 17 bases between them. This CDR3 spans 14 amino acids. Germline V lookup: CDR1 SGHAT, CDR2 FQNNGV. CDR3 sequence reads: CASSPRGTLLEQFF. CDR3 DNA sequence: TGTGCCAGCAGCCCTCGGGGGACTCTCCTTGAGCAGTTCTTC.

The chain is built from TRBV2 and TRBJ2-1; TRBD2 agrees at 9 bases. This CDR3 spans 16 amino acids. CDR1 and CDR2 (germline): SNHLY, FYNNEI. Trimming at V came to 6 bases and at J to 7 bases, leaving 13 bases not matched to a gene. The CDR3 DNA is TGTGCCAGCAGCCGTGTAGTAGCGGGAGTAGTAAATGAGCAGTTCTTC. Translation: CASSRVVAGVVNEQFF.

CDR3 DNA sequence: TGTGCCAGCAGCCCGGGACACGTATCGAGAAACATTCAGTACTTC. Translation: CASSPGHVSRNIQYF. The chain has TRBV7-2 and TRBJ2-4, with D possibly being TRBD1 (6 bases). The V end was cut by 5 bases, the J end by 6 bases, with 17 bases between. Germline V gene lookup returns CDR1 SGHTA and CDR2 FQGNSA. This CDR3 comprises 15 residues. Together with reference TRBV7-2 and TRBJ2-4, the CDR3 gives the full variable domain: GAGVSQSPSNKVTEKGKDVELRCDPISGHTALYWYRQSLGQGLEFLIYFQGNSAPDKSGLPSDRFSAERTGGSVSTLTIQRTQQEDSAVYLCASSPGHVSRNIQYFGAGTRLSVL.

This clone was found a few times. The chain has TRBV28 and TRBJ2-6; D could derive from TRBD1 or TRBD2 (6 bases each). Germline V gene sequence: CDR1 MDHEN, CDR2 SYDVKM. The CDR3 extends over 16 amino acids. Trimming removed 5 bases from V and 3 bases from J, with 14 bases in between. The CDR3 reads CASSASGAGGANVLTF. The CDR3 DNA follows: TGTGCCAGCAGTGCCTCGGGGGCGGGTGGGGCCAACGTCCTGACTTTC.

This clone was counted only a few times. The chain has TRBV2 and TRBJ1-1; 10 bases fit TRBD1. CDR3 size: 14 residues. Germline CDR1 reads SNHLY; CDR2 reads FYNNEI. V was clipped by 8 bases and J by 3 bases; unmatched bases: 6. CDR3 loop: CASARDRGYTEAFF. CDR3 DNA sequence: TGTGCCAGCGCCCGGGACAGGGGATACACTGAAGCTTTCTTT.

This clone appeared many times. This rearrangement joins TRBV5-1 to TRBJ2-5; TRBD1 matches 8 bases. After removal of 5 bases from V and 4 bases from J, the junction contained 10 bases not matched to a gene. The CDR3 is made up of 15 amino acids. Germline CDR1 SGHRS, CDR2 YFSETQ. CDR3 DNA sequence: TGCGCCAGCAGTCAAATCGAGACAGGGGTAGAGACCCAGTACTTC. Translation: CASSQIETGVETQYF.

The V and J genes are TRBV6-5 and TRBJ2-7, with a weak D call TRBD2 (6 bases). Between the trimmed V and J ends, which lost 5 bases and 1 base, there was a span of 12 bases. Germline loops: CDR1 MNHEY, CDR2 SVGAGI. The CDR3 totals 14 residues. CDR3 bases: TGTGCCAGCAGTGGGTCGGAGGGTTCCTACGAGCAGTACTTC. Residues: CASSGSEGSYEQYF.

This clone was detected a few times. The rearrangement uses TRBV18 and TRBJ2-1; a weak D match, TRBD1 (6 bases). Trimming shortened V by 3 bases and J by 3 bases, and 12 bases separated the two germline ends. This CDR3 contains 15 residues. From germline, CDR1 is KGHSH and CDR2 LQKENI. The CDR3 DNA reads TGTGCCAGCTCACCTAATTCCAGGGGCTACAATGAGCAGTTCTTC. Its protein product is CASSPNSRGYNEQFF.

This clone has just a few counts. The gene calls are TRBV5-6 and TRBJ2-1, with TRBD1 as a possible D gene (5 bases). The CDR3 has 13 amino acids. The germline V gene encodes CDR1 SGHDT and CDR2 YYEEEE. V was pared by 3 bases and J by 6 bases, with 10 bases between. CDR3 sequence (DNA): TGTGCCAGCAGCTCCCTCGACAGCAATGAGCAGTTCTTC. This translates into CASSSLDSNEQFF.

This clone was picked up a small number of times. V and J are TRBV6-5 and TRBJ1-2; D gene uncertain. Germline V gene data show CDR1 as MNHEY and CDR2 as SVGAGI. The V end was cut by 7 bases, the J end by 4 bases, with 13 bases between. The CDR3 loop spans 13 amino acids. In DNA, the CDR3 is TGTGCCAGCACCCTCGGGAGAAGCTATGGCTACACCTTC. Amino acids: CASTLGRSYGYTF.

There are a few counts of this clone. The chain combines TRBV19 with TRBJ2-1; D tentatively fits TRBD1 or TRBD2 (7 bases each). The V end lost 3 bases, the J end lost 3 bases, and 18 bases lay between the germline ends. CDR1 and CDR2 from the germline V gene are LNHDA and SQIVND (reference sequence). CDR3 size: 17 residues. DNA of the CDR3: TGTGCCAGTAGTATGGGCAGGGGAGGGGGCGACTACAATGAGCAGTTCTTC. It codes for CASSMGRGGGDYNEQFF.

The chain has TRBV11-3 and TRBJ2-5; 12 bases line up with TRBD2. Trimming cost V 5 bases and J 5 bases; bases outside gene matches: 6. The length of the CDR3 is 15 residues. Germline CDR1 reads SGHNT; CDR2 reads YENEEA. CDR3 DNA sequence: TGTGCCAGCAGCCCGACTAGCGGGGGTTCTGAGACCCAGTACTTC. Translated, it gives CASSPTSGGSETQYF.

A few counts support this clone. The V gene is TRBV19, the J gene TRBJ2-2; D is unresolved. Per germline, CDR1 LNHDA and CDR2 SQIVND (reference sequence). The CDR3 runs to 14 residues. V was shortened by 3 bases and J by 0 bases, with 5 bases between the two germline ends. CDR3 nucleotides: TGTGCCAGTAGTATCCCCGCGAACACCGGGGAGCTGTTTTTT. Translated, it gives CASSIPANTGELFF.

The V and J genes are TRBV5-4 and TRBJ2-5, with TRBD1 matching 11 bases. Losses at the gene ends were 0 bases for V and 3 bases for J; bases not matched to a gene: 4. The germline V gene encodes CDR1 SGHNT and CDR2 YYREEE (reference sequence). The CDR3 has 16 residues. The CDR3 spells CASSLGWTGGEETQYF. CDR3 sequence (DNA): TGTGCCAGCAGCTTGGGTTGGACAGGGGGCGAAGAGACCCAGTACTTC.

The rearrangement links TRBV6-6 to TRBJ2-3; D is uncertain. Trimming took off 6 bases at V and 4 bases at J, with 11 bases between the two ends. CDR3 size: 13 residues. Germline lookup yields CDR1 MNHNY and CDR2 SVGAGI (reference sequence). The CDR3 sequence is CASSTGRSDTQYF. The CDR3 nucleotides read TGTGCCAGCAGCACGGGTAGATCAGATACGCAGTATTTT.

This clone has only a few counts. The chain uses TRBV7-7 and TRBJ2-5; D gene ambiguous. The V gene's germline CDR1 is SSHAT and CDR2 FNYEAQ (reference sequence). The CDR3 length is 15 residues. Trimming shortened V by 0 bases and J by 1 base, and 9 bases separated the two germline ends. The CDR3 coding sequence is TGTGCCAGCAGCTTAGCGCGAGGATCCCAAGAGACCCAGTACTTC. This encodes CASSLARGSQETQYF.

This clone was recorded a few times. J is TRBJ1-1 and V is TRBV7-3; no reliable D call. This CDR3 region has 14 residues. Germline V lookup: CDR1 SGHTA, CDR2 FQGTGA. Trimming removed 5 bases from V and 1 base from J, with 11 bases in between. In DNA form, the CDR3 reads TGTGCCAGCAGCCTAGCCGGGAGGAACACTGAAGCTTTCTTT. Translating it yields CASSLAGRNTEAFF.

This clone was counted only a few times. The rearrangement links TRBV18 to TRBJ2-5, with 12 bases aligning to TRBD1. The CDR3 has 15 amino acids. Germline CDR1 and CDR2: KGHSH and LQKENI. Trimming cost V 4 bases and J 5 bases; bases outside gene matches: 5. The CDR3 region is CASSLGTGGAETQYF. The CDR3 DNA reads as TGTGCCAGCTCACTCGGGACAGGGGGCGCTGAGACCCAGTACTTC.